The clone carrying this T cell receptor beta chain has just a few counts. No antigen is known for it. V was shortened by 5 bases and J by 8 bases, with 15 bases between the two germline ends. The germline V gene encodes CDR1 MDHEN and CDR2 SYDVKM. The CDR3 is 14 amino acids. This sample stems from a study of CD8+ T cells in alopecia areata. At the level of the study: A regimen of oral tofacitinib, 5 to 10 mg twice daily, was given to treated patients. Dosing with tofacitinib proceeded for 6 to 18 months, followed by 6 months off drug.

Investigators isolated RNA and reverse transcribed it into cDNA to act as the sequencing template. Sequencing was performed with immunoSEQ multiplex PCR; in TCRdb, only in-frame clones are kept and a portion is missing. The sample has more than 95,000 clones, approximately 57% seen once. Notes on the study in general: Affected lesional scalp, above all in alopecia totalis/universalis, was more clonal than normal scalp.

Treatment reported: oral pan-JAK inhibitor, 5-10 mg twice daily. Obtained from alopecia areata patients were lesional scalp punch biopsies along with peripheral blood. Sequenced here: CD4+ T cells sorted from blood, sampled at week 4, from a patient treated with tofacitinib. The TCR originated in a human donor with alopecia areata. V gene TRBV28 combines with J gene TRBJ1-4; D may be TRBD1 (5 bases). CDR3 sequence reads: CASSGRGHREKLFF. CDR3 in DNA: TGTGCCAGCAGTGGGAGGGGTCATCGCGAAAAACTGTTTTTT.